A single T cell receptor beta chain is shown here with its context. Its antigen is undetermined. This sample was taken from a study of OX40 agonist ivuxolimab in advanced cancers. Study summary: Participants, roughly 81% male, averaged roughly 60 years of age, ranging from roughly 20 to 85. General study results and limits: Also showing low normalized T-cell clonal expansion were some of the nonresponders.

Trimming pared 0 bases from V and 9 bases from J, leaving 13 bases between. Germline-derived CDR1 and CDR2 are GTSNPN and SVGIG (reference sequence). This CDR3 is 13 amino acids long. TCRdb keeps only in-frame clones here, not all; method: immunoSEQ multiplex PCR. Found here are around 67,000 clones, 85% of them singletons; the top ten hold approximately 2%. Autoimmune disease history or systemic immunosuppression disqualified patients. The TCR was taken from an adult with an advanced solid tumor such as melanoma, head and neck, liver or kidney cancer. The material sequenced was CD4+ or CD8+ T cells sorted from blood, taken in a trial of the OX40 agonist ivuxolimab. J is TRBJ2-3 and V is TRBV30; TRBD2 might be the D (6 bases). CDR3 DNA: TGTGCCTGGAGTGTAGGCGCGGGGCCCACGCAGTATTTT. Encoded protein: CAWSVGAGPTQYF.